What follows are 4 T cell receptor beta chains derived from one specimen sequenced in a study of STAT5B mutations in CD4+ large granular lymphocyte leukemia. Sequenced by immunoSEQ multiplex PCR; TCRdb stores in-frame clones only, minus some. The sample includes approximately 27,000 clones, 65% to 90% of them seen just once. Sequenced: CD4+ T cells from blood buffy coats. These receptors came from a human donor in good health.

V gene TRBV10-3 combines with J gene TRBJ1-5; no firm D call. V lost 5 bases, J lost 4 bases, and 12 bases lay in between. The CDR3 length is 14 residues. In germline, CDR1 is ENHRY, CDR2 SYGVKD. CDR3 region: CAISKSLGNQPQHF. In nucleotides, the CDR3 is TGTGCCATCAGTAAAAGCTTAGGAAATCAGCCCCAGCATTTT.

This chain joins TRBV5-4 and TRBJ2-7; 10 positions agree with TRBD1. This CDR3 contains 15 residues. The V gene's germline CDR1 is SGHNT and CDR2 YYREEE (reference sequence). The trim removed 5 bases at V and 5 bases at J, leaving 10 bases unmatched. CDR3 sequence (DNA): TGTGCCAGCAGACCGGGGACAGGGGTCTTCCACGAGCAGTACTTC. The encoded protein is CASRPGTGVFHEQYF. The full variable domain, in which reference TRBV5-4 and TRBJ2-7 provide the parts outside the CDR3, is ETGVTQSPTHLIKTRGQQVTLRCSSQSGHNTVSWYQQALGQGPQFIFQYYREEENGRGNFPPRFSGLQFPNYSSELNVNALELDDSALYLCASRPGTGVFHEQYFGPGTRLTVT.

The gene calls are TRBV11-3 and TRBJ2-7; 10 positions agree with TRBD2. CDR3 length: 14 residues. Germline V gene lookup returns CDR1 SGHNT and CDR2 YENEEA. After removal of 5 bases from V and 0 bases from J, the junction contained 1 base not matched to a gene. The CDR3 DNA reads TGTGCCAGCAGCCGGACTAGCGGCTCCTACGAGCAGTACTTC. It specifies CASSRTSGSYEQYF.

This clone was found a few times. The gene calls are TRBV2 and TRBJ2-2, with 7 positions matching TRBD2. Germline CDR1 and CDR2: SNHLY and FYNNEI. The CDR3 has 15 residues. The ends lost 6 bases at V and 5 bases at J; junction bases unmatched: 9. In nucleotides, the CDR3 is TGTGCCAGCAGGGCTCCCGGGAGGAATACCGGGGAGCTGTTTTTT. Translated: CASRAPGRNTGELFF.